Below are 14 T cell receptor beta chains sequenced from a single sample in a study of vaccination and CD4 T cells after COVID-19 (dated by TCRdb to between 2020 and 2023). Antigens for these TCRs are unknown. What this sample's time point label stands for: late sampling 161 to 241 days after vaccination in three convalescent patients. Reading the label with the study, this specimen's treatment or condition is: approximately nine-day PBMC culture with coronavirus spike peptide pools or control peptides (ViraFEST assay). The method behind the library was PCR. The sequencer listed for this sample is Illumina iSeq 100. At the Johns Hopkins FTIC core, DNA from the cultured CD4+ T cells underwent TCR sequencing with the Oncomine TCR Beta short-read assay. Using fastp trimming at Q25 and MiXCR clonotype assembly, TCRdb reanalyzed the public sequencing data and kept in-frame beta chains. Under each unique CDR3 protein, matching rows form one entry showing the most common genes and DNA. The sample contains some 24,000 distinct CDR3 sequences, about 30% of them found a single time. 2.5% to 3.5% of the sample comes from the top ten.

Sequencing was performed on CD4+ T cells from blood, cultured in vitro, taken about 7 months after SARS-CoV-2 vaccination. The source is a human donor who had recovered from COVID-19.

This clonotype was counted only a few times. The V gene is TRBV2, the J gene TRBJ2-5; weak D call: TRBD2 (5 bases). Germline CDR1 SNHLY, CDR2 FYNNEI. The CDR3 runs to 11 residues. V was shortened by 6 bases and J by 4 bases, with 6 bases between the two germline ends. DNA of the CDR3: TGTGCCAGCAGGGAGGCAGAGACCCAGTACTTC. Protein sequence: CASREAETQYF. The full variable domain, in which reference TRBV2 and TRBJ2-5 provide the parts outside the CDR3, is EPEVTQTPSHQVTQMGQEVILRCVPISNHLYFYWYRQILGQKVEFLVSFYNNEISEKSEIFDDQFSVERPDGSNFTLKIRSTKLEDSAMYFCASREAETQYFGPGTRLLVL.

The rearrangement uses TRBV7-9 and TRBJ2-1; a possible D gene is TRBD1 (7 bases). CDR1 and CDR2 from the germline V gene are SEHNR and FQNEAQ (reference sequence). Trimming cost V 6 bases and J 3 bases, with 18 bases left between them. This CDR3 spans 16 amino acids. The CDR3 reads CASRPAGQRHYNEQFF. The CDR3 DNA sequence: TGTGCCAGCAGACCGGCGGGACAGCGCCACTACAATGAGCAGTTCTTC.

The table lists this clonotype with a few counts. The genes are TRBV10-1 and TRBJ2-7, with D tentatively TRBD2 (5 bases). Germline V gene lookup returns CDR1 WNHNN and CDR2 SYGVQD (reference sequence). The length of the CDR3 is 13 residues. With 6 bases removed from V and 4 bases from J, the gap between germline ends came to 13 bases. The CDR3 is CASSGSAGYEQYF. The CDR3 nucleotides are TGCGCCAGCAGCGGTAGCGCCGGGTACGAGCAGTACTTC.

This sequence joins TRBV6-2 or TRBV6-3 and TRBJ2-3, with D hard to call. The CDR3 spans 12 residues. The germline CDR1 and CDR2 sequences are MNHEY and SVGEGT. The ends were cut back, 2 bases at V and 4 bases at J, with 4 bases in the middle. For the CDR3, the DNA is TGTGCCAGCAGTTACCGGTCAGATACGCAGTATTTT. The encoded protein is CASSYRSDTQYF.

This chain uses TRBV2 with TRBJ1-2; tentative D call: TRBD1 (6 bases). V was pared by 1 base and J by 7 bases, with 13 bases between. Germline V gene data show CDR1 as SNHLY and CDR2 as FYNNEI. The CDR3 has 14 amino acids. DNA for the CDR3: TGTGCCAGCAGTGAAGAGGTTTTAGGGGGTGGCTACACCTTC. The encoded protein is CASSEEVLGGGYTF.

The chain carries TRBV24-1 and TRBJ2-4; D is ambiguous. The V end lost 3 bases, the J end lost 1 base, and 6 bases lay between the germline ends. The CDR3 has 14 amino acids. CDR1 and CDR2 from the germline V gene are KGHDR and SFDVKD. The CDR3 reads CATSDPVAKNIQYF. Written as DNA, the CDR3 is TGTGCCACCAGTGATCCCGTGGCCAAAAACATTCAGTACTTC.

This clonotype was detected a few times. The V gene is TRBV2, the J gene TRBJ1-6; possible D gene TRBD1, 5 bases. Trimming stripped 0 bases from V and 9 bases from J, with 15 bases between. The CDR3 runs 16 residues. Germline lookup yields CDR1 SNHLY and CDR2 FYNNEI. The chain's CDR3 is CASSEAGGGTSSPLHF. Here the CDR3 DNA reads TGTGCCAGCAGTGAAGCGGGTGGGGGGACGAGTTCACCCCTCCACTTT.

The chain joins TRBV19 to TRBJ1-2; D call uncertain. CDR3 length equals 12 residues. Trimming removed 1 base at V and 7 bases at J, with 7 bases between. From germline, CDR1 is LNHDA and CDR2 SQIVND (reference sequence). Here the CDR3 reads CASSIGPVGYTF. The DNA for the CDR3 is TGTGCCAGTAGTATAGGTCCAGTTGGCTACACCTTC.

This chain links TRBV27 with TRBJ1-2; weak D call: TRBD1 (5 bases). CDR1 is MNHEY, CDR2 SMNVEV, per germline (reference sequence). The length of the CDR3 is 13 residues. Trimming removed 3 bases at V and 5 bases at J, with 10 bases between. The CDR3 here is CASSFRGYYGYTF. The CDR3 DNA follows: TGTGCCAGCAGTTTCCGGGGGTATTATGGCTACACCTTC.

This clonotype was recorded a few times. This chain joins TRBV20-1 and TRBJ1-1; tentative D call: TRBD1 (6 bases). This CDR3 comprises 14 residues. V dropped 0 bases and J dropped 1 base, with 9 bases sitting between them. Germline lookup yields CDR1 DFQATT and CDR2 SNEGSKA (reference sequence). This chain's CDR3 is CSARDRTANTEAFF. The CDR3 DNA reads as TGCAGTGCTAGAGACAGGACAGCGAACACTGAAGCTTTCTTT.

The chain uses TRBV7-9 and TRBJ1-2; D gene unclear. Trimming took 6 bases from V and 3 from J, leaving 14 bases between them. Germline V lookup: CDR1 SEHNR, CDR2 FQNEAQ (reference sequence). This CDR3 spans 14 amino acids. The CDR3 nucleotides read TGTGCCAGCAGTCCGCGGGCCATCTACTATGGCTACACCTTC. Translating it yields CASSPRAIYYGYTF.

The chain uses TRBV6-1 and TRBJ1-1, with a possible D match to TRBD1 (6 bases). Germline CDR1 MNHNS, CDR2 SASEGT. The CDR3 consists of 14 residues. The germline V and J ends were trimmed by 4 bases and 0 bases, with 9 bases remaining between them. The CDR3 sequence: CASSAGQLNTEAFF. The CDR3 nucleotides are TGTGCCAGCAGTGCCGGACAGTTGAACACTGAAGCTTTCTTT.

This clonotype turned up a few times. The genes are TRBV20-1 and TRBJ1-1; D remains unclear. The V gene's germline CDR1 is DFQATT and CDR2 SNEGSKA (reference sequence). This CDR3 has 12 residues. Trimming pared 1 base from V and 5 bases from J, leaving 8 bases between. The CDR3: CSARATSTEAFF. In nucleotides, the CDR3 is TGCAGTGCTAGAGCTACAAGTACTGAAGCTTTCTTT.

This clonotype was observed a handful of times. V gene TRBV20-1 combines with J gene TRBJ2-5; unclear D gene. CDR1 is DFQATT, CDR2 SNEGSKA, per germline (reference sequence). The CDR3 is 17 residues long. Trimming pared 3 bases from V and 7 bases from J, leaving 27 bases between. This chain's CDR3 is CSASLQGVLGILGTQYF. In DNA form, the CDR3 reads TGCAGTGCTAGTTTGCAAGGAGTTTTAGGGATTCTTGGGACCCAGTACTTC.